This TCR beta chain was captured in a study of blood T cells in healthy people across ages. In terms of origin and age, donors were healthy Caucasian individuals from Russia aged 6 to 90. Extraction yielded at least 6 micrograms of total RNA per sample. A J-beta primer mix and a sample-barcoded 5' primer were used in a second PCR of about 7 to 12 cycles. Each CDR3 protein gets one entry after TCRdb re-called the 5' RACE reads with MiXCR. This sample has hundreds of thousands of distinct CDR3 sequences, with under 40% found just once. As to this clonotype: Its target is not known.

Study observations and caveats: TCR beta diversity, measured per million T cells, fell in a roughly linear way with age.

The germline CDR1 and CDR2 sequences are SGHTA and FQGNSA. The CDR3 runs 17 residues. Trimming cost V 2 bases and J 3 bases, with 19 bases left between them. The chain has TRBV7-2 and TRBJ1-1; D uncertain. This TCR derives from a man between 18 and 35 years old in good health. The sample comprised blood. CDR3 coding DNA: TGTGCCAGCAGCTTACCCGAAATGGAAGGGTTGGACACTGAAGCTTTCTTT. This gives the protein CASSLPEMEGLDTEAFF.